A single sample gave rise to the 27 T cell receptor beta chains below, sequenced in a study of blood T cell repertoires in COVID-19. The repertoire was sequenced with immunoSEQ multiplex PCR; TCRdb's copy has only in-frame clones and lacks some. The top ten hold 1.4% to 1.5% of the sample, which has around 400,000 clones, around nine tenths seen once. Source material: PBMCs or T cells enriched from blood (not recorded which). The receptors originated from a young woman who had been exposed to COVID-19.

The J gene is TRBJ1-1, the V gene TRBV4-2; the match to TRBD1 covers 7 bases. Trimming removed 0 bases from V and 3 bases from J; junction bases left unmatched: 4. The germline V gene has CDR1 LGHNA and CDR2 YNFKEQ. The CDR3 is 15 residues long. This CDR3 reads CASSQEETGYTEAFF. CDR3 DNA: TGTGCCAGCAGCCAAGAGGAGACAGGGTACACTGAAGCTTTCTTT.

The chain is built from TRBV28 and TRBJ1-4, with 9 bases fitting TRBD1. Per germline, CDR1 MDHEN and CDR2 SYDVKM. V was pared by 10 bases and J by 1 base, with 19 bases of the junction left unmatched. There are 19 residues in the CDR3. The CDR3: CATETSGTGKGETNEKLFF. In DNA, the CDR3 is TGTGCCACCGAGACATCCGGGACAGGGAAGGGGGAAACTAATGAAAAACTGTTTTTT. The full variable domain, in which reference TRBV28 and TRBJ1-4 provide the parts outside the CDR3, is DVKVTQSSRYLVKRTGEKVFLECVQDMDHENMFWYRQDPGLGLRLIYFSYDVKMKEKGDIPEGYSVSREKKERFSLILESASTNQTSMYLCATETSGTGKGETNEKLFFGSGTQLSVL.

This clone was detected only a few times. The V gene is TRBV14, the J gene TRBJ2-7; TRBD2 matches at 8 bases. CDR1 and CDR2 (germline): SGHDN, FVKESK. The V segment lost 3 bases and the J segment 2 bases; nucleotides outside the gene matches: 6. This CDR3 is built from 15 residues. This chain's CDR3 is CASSQKAGAAYEQYF. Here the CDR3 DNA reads TGTGCCAGCAGCCAGAAAGCGGGGGCCGCCTACGAGCAGTACTTC.

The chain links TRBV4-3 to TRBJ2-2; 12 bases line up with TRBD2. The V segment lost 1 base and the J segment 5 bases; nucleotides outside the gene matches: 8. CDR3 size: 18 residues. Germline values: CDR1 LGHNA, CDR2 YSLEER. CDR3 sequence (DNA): TGCGCCAGCAGCCAAGTCGCTAGCGGGGGGGCGCGAACCGGGGAGCTGTTTTTT. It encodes CASSQVASGGARTGELFF.

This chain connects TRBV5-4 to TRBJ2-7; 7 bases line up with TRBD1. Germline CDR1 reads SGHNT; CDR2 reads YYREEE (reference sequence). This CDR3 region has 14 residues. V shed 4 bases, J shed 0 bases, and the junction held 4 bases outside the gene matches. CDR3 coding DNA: TGTGCCAGCAGCGGCAGGGGGAGCTCCTACGAGCAGTACTTC. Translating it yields CASSGRGSSYEQYF. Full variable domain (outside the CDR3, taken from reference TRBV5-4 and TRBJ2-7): ETGVTQSPTHLIKTRGQQVTLRCSSQSGHNTVSWYQQALGQGPQFIFQYYREEENGRGNFPPRFSGLQFPNYSSELNVNALELDDSALYLCASSGRGSSYEQYFGPGTRLTVT.

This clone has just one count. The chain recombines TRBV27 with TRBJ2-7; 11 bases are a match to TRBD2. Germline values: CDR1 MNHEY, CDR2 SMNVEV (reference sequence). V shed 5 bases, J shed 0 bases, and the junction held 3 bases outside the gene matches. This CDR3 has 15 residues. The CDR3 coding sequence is TGTGCCAGCAGTGAGGGACTAGCGGCCTCCTACGAGCAGTACTTC. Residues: CASSEGLAASYEQYF.

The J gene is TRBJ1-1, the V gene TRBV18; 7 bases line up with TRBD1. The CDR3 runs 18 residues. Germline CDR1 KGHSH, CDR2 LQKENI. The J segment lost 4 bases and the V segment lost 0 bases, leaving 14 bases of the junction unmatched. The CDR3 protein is CASSPPGATGAVVTEAFF. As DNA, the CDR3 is TGTGCCAGCTCACCACCGGGGGCCACAGGGGCGGTGGTCACTGAAGCTTTCTTT.

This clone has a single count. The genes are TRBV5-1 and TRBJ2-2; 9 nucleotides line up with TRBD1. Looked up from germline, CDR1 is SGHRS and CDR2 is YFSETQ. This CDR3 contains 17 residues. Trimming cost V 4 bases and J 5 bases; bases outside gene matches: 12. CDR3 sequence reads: CASSLGQGAAYTGELFF. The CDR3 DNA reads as TGCGCCAGCAGCCTGGGACAGGGAGCAGCGTATACCGGGGAGCTGTTTTTT.

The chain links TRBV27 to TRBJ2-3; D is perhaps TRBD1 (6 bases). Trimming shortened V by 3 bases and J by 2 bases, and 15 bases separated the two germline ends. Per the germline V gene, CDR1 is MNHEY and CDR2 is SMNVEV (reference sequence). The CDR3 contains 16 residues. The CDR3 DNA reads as TGTGCCAGCAGTTTCGGACAGTCGATGGCCACAGATACGCAGTATTTT. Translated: CASSFGQSMATDTQYF.

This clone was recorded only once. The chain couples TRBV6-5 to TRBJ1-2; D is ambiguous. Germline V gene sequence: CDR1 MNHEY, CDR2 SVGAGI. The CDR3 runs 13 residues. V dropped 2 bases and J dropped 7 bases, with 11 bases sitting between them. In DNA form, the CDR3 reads TGTGCCAGCAGTTACCTTCTACGGGGTGGCTACACCTTC. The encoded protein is CASSYLLRGGYTF.

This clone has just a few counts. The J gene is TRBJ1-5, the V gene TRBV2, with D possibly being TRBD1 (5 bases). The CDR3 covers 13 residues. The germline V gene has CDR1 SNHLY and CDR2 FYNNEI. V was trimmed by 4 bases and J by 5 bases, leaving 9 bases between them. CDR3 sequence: CASSAGFDQPQHF. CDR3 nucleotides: TGTGCCAGCAGTGCAGGGTTTGATCAGCCCCAGCATTTT.

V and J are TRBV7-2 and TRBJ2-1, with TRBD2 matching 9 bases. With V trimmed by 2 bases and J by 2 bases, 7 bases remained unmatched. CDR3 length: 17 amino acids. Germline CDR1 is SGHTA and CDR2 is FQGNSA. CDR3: CASSLTLAGFTYNEQFF. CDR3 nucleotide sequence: TGTGCCAGCAGCTTAACGCTAGCGGGGTTTACCTACAATGAGCAGTTCTTC.

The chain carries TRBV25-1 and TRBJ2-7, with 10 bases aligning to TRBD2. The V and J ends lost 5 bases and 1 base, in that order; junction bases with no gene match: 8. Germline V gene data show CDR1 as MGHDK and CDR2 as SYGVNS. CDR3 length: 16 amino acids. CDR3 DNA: TGTGCCAGCAGTCTCAGCGGGGGGGCGCCTTCCTACGAGCAGTACTTC. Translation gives CASSLSGGAPSYEQYF.

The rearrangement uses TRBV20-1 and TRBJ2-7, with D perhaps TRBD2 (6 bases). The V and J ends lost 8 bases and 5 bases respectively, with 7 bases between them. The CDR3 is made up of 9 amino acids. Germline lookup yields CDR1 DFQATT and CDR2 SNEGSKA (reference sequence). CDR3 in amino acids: CSWGDEQYF. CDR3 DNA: TGCAGTTGGGGGGACGAGCAGTACTTC.

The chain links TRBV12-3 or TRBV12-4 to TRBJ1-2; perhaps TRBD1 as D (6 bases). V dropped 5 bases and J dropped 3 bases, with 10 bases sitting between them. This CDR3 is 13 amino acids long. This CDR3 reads CASSRAGDYGYTF. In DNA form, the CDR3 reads TGTGCCAGCAGTCGGGCAGGGGACTATGGCTACACCTTC.

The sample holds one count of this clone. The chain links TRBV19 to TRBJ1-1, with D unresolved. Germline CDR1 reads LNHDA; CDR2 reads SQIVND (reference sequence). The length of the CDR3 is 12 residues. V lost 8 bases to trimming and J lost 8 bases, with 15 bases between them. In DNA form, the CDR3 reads TGTGCCAGTGCAAACATTGCCTTCGAAGCTTTCTTT. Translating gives CASANIAFEAFF.

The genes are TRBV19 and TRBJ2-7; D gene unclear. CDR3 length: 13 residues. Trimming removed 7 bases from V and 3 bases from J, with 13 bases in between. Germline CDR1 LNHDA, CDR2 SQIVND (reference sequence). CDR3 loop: CASNKSILYEQYF. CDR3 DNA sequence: TGTGCCAGTAATAAGAGTATTCTCTACGAGCAGTACTTC.

The CDR3 region is CASSLGGGNEQFF. CDR3 nucleotides: TGTGCCAGCAGCTTAGGGGGGGGGAATGAGCAGTTCTTC. The chain employs TRBV11-2 and TRBJ2-1; 7 positions match TRBD2. Germline V gene data show CDR1 as SGHAT and CDR2 as FQNNGV. V dropped 1 base and J dropped 7; count of bases not matched to a gene: 1. The CDR3 has 13 residues.

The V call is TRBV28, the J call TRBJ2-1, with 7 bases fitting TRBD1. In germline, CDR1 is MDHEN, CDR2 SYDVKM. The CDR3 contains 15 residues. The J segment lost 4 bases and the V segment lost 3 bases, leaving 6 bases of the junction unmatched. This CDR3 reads CASSLAPTGYNEQFF. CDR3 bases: TGTGCCAGCAGTTTGGCCCCGACAGGGTACAATGAGCAGTTCTTC. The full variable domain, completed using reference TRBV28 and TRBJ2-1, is DVKVTQSSRYLVKRTGEKVFLECVQDMDHENMFWYRQDPGLGLRLIYFSYDVKMKEKGDIPEGYSVSREKKERFSLILESASTNQTSMYLCASSLAPTGYNEQFFGPGTRLTVL.

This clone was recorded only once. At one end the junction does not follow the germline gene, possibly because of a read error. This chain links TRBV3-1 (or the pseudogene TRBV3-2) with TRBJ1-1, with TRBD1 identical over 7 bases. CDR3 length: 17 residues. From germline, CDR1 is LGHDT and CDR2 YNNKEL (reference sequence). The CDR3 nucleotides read TGTGCCAGCAGTCAAGCCCCGGCTGGACAGGCTAACACTGAAGCTTTCTTT. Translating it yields CASSQAPAGQANTEAFF.

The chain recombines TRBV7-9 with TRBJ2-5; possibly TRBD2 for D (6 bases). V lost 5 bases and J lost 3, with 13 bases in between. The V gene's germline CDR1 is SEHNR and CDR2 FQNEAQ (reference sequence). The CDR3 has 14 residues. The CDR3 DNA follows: TGTGCCAGCAGCCCACCGACGGGGGAAGAGACCCAGTACTTC. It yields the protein CASSPPTGEETQYF.

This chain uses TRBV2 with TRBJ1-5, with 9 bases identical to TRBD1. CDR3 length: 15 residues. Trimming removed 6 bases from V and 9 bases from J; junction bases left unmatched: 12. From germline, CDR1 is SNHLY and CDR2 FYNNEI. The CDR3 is CASSGTGGGQVPQHF. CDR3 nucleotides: TGTGCCAGCAGCGGTACAGGGGGCGGTCAGGTGCCCCAGCATTTT.

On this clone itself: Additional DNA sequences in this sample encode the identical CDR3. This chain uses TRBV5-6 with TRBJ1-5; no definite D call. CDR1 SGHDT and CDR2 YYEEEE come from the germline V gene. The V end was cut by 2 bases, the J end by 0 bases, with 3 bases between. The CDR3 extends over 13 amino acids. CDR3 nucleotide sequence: TGTGCCAGCAGCTTCGGTAGCAATCAGCCCCAGCATTTT. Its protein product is CASSFGSNQPQHF.

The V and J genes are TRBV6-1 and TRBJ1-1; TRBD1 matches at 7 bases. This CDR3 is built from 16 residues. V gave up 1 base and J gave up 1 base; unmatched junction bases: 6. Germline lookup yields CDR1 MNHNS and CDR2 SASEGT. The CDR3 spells CASSEGTGHRNTEAFF. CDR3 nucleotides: TGTGCCAGCAGTGAAGGGACAGGCCACCGGAACACTGAAGCTTTCTTT.

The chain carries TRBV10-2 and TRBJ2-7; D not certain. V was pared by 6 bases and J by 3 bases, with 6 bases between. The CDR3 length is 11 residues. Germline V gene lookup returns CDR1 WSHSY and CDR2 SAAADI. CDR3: CASSPYYEQYF. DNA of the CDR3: TGCGCCAGCAGCCCTTACTACGAGCAGTACTTC.

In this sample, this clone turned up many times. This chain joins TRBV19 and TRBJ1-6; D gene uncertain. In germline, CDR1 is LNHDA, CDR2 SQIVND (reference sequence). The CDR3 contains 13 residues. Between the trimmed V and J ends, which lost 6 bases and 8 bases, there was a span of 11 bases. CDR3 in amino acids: CASSDFGDSPLHF. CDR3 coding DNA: TGTGCCAGTAGCGACTTCGGCGATTCACCCCTCCACTTT.

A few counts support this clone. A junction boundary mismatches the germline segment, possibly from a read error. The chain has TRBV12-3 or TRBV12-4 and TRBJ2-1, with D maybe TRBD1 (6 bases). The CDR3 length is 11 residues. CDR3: CASSLGQSRLF. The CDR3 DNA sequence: TGTGCCAGCAGTTTGGGACAATCTAGGCTCTTC.